This TCR beta chain was sequenced during a study of yellow fever vaccine responses in identical twins. Study observations and caveats: Twins' vaccine T cell responses reportedly seemed partly convergent and partly personalized.

TCRdb re-analysed the RT-PCR reads in MiXCR, keeping a single row per CDR3 protein. Altogether under 20,000 distinct CDR3 sequences are present, roughly 70% being singletons, with the ten largest covering roughly 2.7%. Comment on this clonotype: Its specificity is not known.

Between the trimmed V and J ends, which lost 5 bases and 4 bases, there was a span of 14 bases. Per the germline V gene, CDR1 is MDHEN and CDR2 is SYDVKM. This CDR3 is built from 14 residues. This sequence joins TRBV28 and TRBJ1-2, with no clear D. The input for sequencing was T cells from blood (PBMCs), unsorted or a sorted subset (not recorded which), taken before or after yellow fever vaccination (not recorded which). This receptor was taken from a woman aged 18-30 years who received the yellow fever vaccine. Written as DNA, the CDR3 is TGTGCCAGCAGTCCCTTTGGACGAGGCTATGGCTACACCTTC. It codes for CASSPFGRGYGYTF.